A single sample gave rise to the 11 T cell receptor beta chains below, sequenced in a study of T cells in Graves' hyperthyroidism and ophthalmopathy (dated 2019 in TCRdb). Library preparation employed multiplex PCR. Reads for this sample came from an Illumina HiSeq 2000. TCR beta CDR3 regions were amplified from RNA transcripts. The first round of RT-PCR for the TCR CDR3 was performed with the HTBI primer set and the Qiagen OneStep RT-PCR kit. TCRdb's own reprocessing of the public reads used fastp at Q25 and MiXCR and kept productive beta chains. Every distinct CDR3 protein forms one entry, paired with its most common genes and DNA. The sample table records under 400,000 distinct CDR3 sequences; 16% of these occur just once. The ten largest make up around 34% of the sample. Input material: blood. The receptors come from a young man with Graves' hyperthyroidism.

The chain recombines TRBV19 with TRBJ2-1, with TRBD2 matching over 7 bases. CDR1 and CDR2 (germline): LNHDA, SQIVND (reference sequence). This CDR3 comprises 15 residues. The V and J ends lost 0 bases and 4 bases, in that order; junction bases with no gene match: 3. The CDR3 region is CASSIDVSGYNEQFF. The CDR3, as DNA: TGTGCCAGTAGTATAGATGTTAGCGGGTACAATGAGCAGTTCTTC. Filled out from reference TRBV19 and TRBJ2-1, the complete variable domain reads DGGITQSPKYLFRKEGQNVTLSCEQNLNHDAMYWYRQDPGQGLRLIYYSQIVNDFQKGDIAEGYSVSREKKESFPLTVTSAQKNPTAFYLCASSIDVSGYNEQFFGPGTRLTVL.

This clonotype was seen at least ten times. The V call is TRBV10-3, the J call TRBJ2-7; 9 positions match TRBD1. In germline, CDR1 is ENHRY, CDR2 SYGVKD. The trim removed 3 bases at V and 4 bases at J, leaving 4 bases unmatched. The CDR3 loop spans 14 amino acids. This CDR3 is CAISDRDRAYEQYF. The CDR3 DNA sequence: TGTGCCATCAGTGACCGGGACAGGGCTTACGAGCAGTACTTC.

This clonotype was observed at least ten times. The CDR3 nucleotides read TGCAGCGTTGATTTAGCTTTCTTT. Its protein is CSVDLAFF. The chain links TRBV29-1 to TRBJ1-1; no firm D call. Germline V gives CDR1 SQVTM, CDR2 ANQGSEA. The CDR3 has 8 amino acids. V gave up 3 bases and J gave up 10 bases, with 3 bases separating them.

The sample holds a few counts of this clonotype. V usage is TRBV29-1 and J usage is TRBJ2-2; 10 bases match TRBD2. The germline gives CDR1 SQVTM, CDR2 ANQGSEA. The V gene end was trimmed by 3 bases and the J gene end by 6 bases; junction bases not matched to a gene: 16. The CDR3 contains 18 residues. The DNA for the CDR3 is TGCAGCGTTGAGGGTCTAGGGCTAGCGGGAGTCCAAGCCGGGGAGCTGTTTTTT. Residues: CSVEGLGLAGVQAGELFF.

The chain links TRBV13 to TRBJ2-7; 9 positions agree with TRBD2. Germline V gene lookup returns CDR1 PRHDT and CDR2 FYEKMQ (reference sequence). V shed 2 bases and J 3 bases; nucleotides not matched to a gene: 5. This CDR3 has 15 residues. The CDR3 DNA reads as TGTGCCAGCAGCTTAAGAAAAGCGGGGGGCTACGAGCAGTACTTC. As protein: CASSLRKAGGYEQYF.

This clonotype was recorded at least ten times. The gene calls are TRBV7-3 and TRBJ2-1; TRBD1 aligns across 7 bases. Unmatched junction bases numbered 8, after V lost 6 bases and J lost 0 bases. The V gene's germline CDR1 is SGHTA and CDR2 FQGTGA. CDR3 size: 16 residues. This CDR3 reads CASSFPTGSSYNEQFF. The CDR3 DNA reads TGTGCCAGCAGTTTCCCGACAGGGAGCTCCTACAATGAGCAGTTCTTC.

This clonotype has ten or more counts. The chain links TRBV2 to TRBJ1-2; a weak D match, TRBD1 (6 bases). The germline V gene has CDR1 SNHLY and CDR2 FYNNEI. Trimming removed 4 bases at V and 3 bases at J, with 12 bases between. CDR3 length: 14 amino acids. The CDR3 reads CASSGQDPYYGYTF. The CDR3, as DNA: TGTGCCAGCAGTGGACAGGATCCTTACTATGGCTACACCTTC. The full variable domain, completed using reference TRBV2 and TRBJ1-2, is EPEVTQTPSHQVTQMGQEVILRCVPISNHLYFYWYRQILGQKVEFLVSFYNNEISEKSEIFDDQFSVERPDGSNFTLKIRSTKLEDSAMYFCASSGQDPYYGYTFGSGTRLTVV.

This clonotype was counted many times. The chain couples TRBV3-1 to TRBJ2-7, with 7 bases aligning to TRBD2. V was clipped by 7 bases and J by 2 bases; unmatched bases: 11. The germline CDR1 and CDR2 sequences are LGHDT and YNNKEL (reference sequence). The CDR3 loop spans 15 amino acids. The CDR3 coding sequence is TGTGCCAGCACCCCGGGGCTAGCGGAGGCCTACGAGCAGTACTTC. Translation: CASTPGLAEAYEQYF.

About this clonotype itself: This may be a read error: a much more frequent sequence differs by one nucleotide. The chain has TRBV3-1 and TRBJ1-4; D is unresolved. The CDR3 totals 15 residues. Germline CDR1 LGHDT, CDR2 YNNKEL (reference sequence). This chain's CDR3 is CASSLLGTTNEKLVF. The CDR3 DNA reads as TGTGCCAGCAGCCTCCTCGGAACAACTAATGAAAAACTGGTTTTT.

This clonotype came up many times. This chain connects TRBV5-1 to TRBJ1-1, with D perhaps matching TRBD1 (5 bases). Germline V lookup: CDR1 SGHRS, CDR2 YFSETQ. V was pared by 4 bases and J by 3 bases, with 16 bases between. This CDR3 is 15 amino acids long. The CDR3 DNA follows: TGCGCCAGCAGCCGAGTGGGGCTGGGGGACACTGAAGCTTTCTTT. Translating gives CASSRVGLGDTEAFF.

The rearrangement uses TRBV7-9 and TRBJ2-7; 9 bases are a match to TRBD2. This CDR3 region has 15 residues. Germline V gene sequence: CDR1 SEHNR, CDR2 FQNEAQ (reference sequence). Trimming at V came to 4 bases and at J to 6 bases, leaving 10 bases not matched to a gene. This chain's CDR3 is CASSYQGGGGIEQYF. CDR3 nucleotides: TGTGCCAGCAGCTATCAGGGCGGGGGGGGTATCGAGCAGTACTTC.